Below, 19 T cell receptor beta chains from the same sample are listed, as sequenced in a study of glioma-infiltrating T cells. Using RNA template, CDR3s of TCR alpha and beta were amplified with iRepertoire arm-PCR. TCRdb used MiXCR to reprocess the multiplex PCR reads, holding one entry per CDR3 protein. The top ten clones hold 12% of a sample with 300,000 to 450,000 distinct CDR3 sequences, about 40% of them seen once. Sequencing input: glioma tissue, nonneoplastic brain tissue, or PBMCs (not recorded which). All receptors derive from a human donor with low-grade glioma or glioblastoma, undergoing nonglioma brain surgery, or in good health (not recorded which).

This clonotype was seen more than once but under ten times. This sequence joins TRBV4-3 and TRBJ2-7; TRBD1 agrees at 10 bases. V trimming: 0 bases; J trimming: 4 bases; junction bases outside the gene matches: 9. This CDR3 spans 17 amino acids. The germline V gene encodes CDR1 LGHNA and CDR2 YSLEER. The CDR3 is CASSQELVGTGEYEQYF. In DNA, the CDR3 is TGCGCCAGCAGCCAAGAATTAGTCGGGACAGGGGAATACGAGCAGTACTTC.

The table lists this clonotype with many counts. The chain joins TRBV28 to TRBJ1-5; no clear D gene. The germline V and J ends were trimmed by 5 bases and 4 bases, with 9 bases remaining between them. The CDR3 runs 13 residues. The germline V gene has CDR1 MDHEN and CDR2 SYDVKM. Written as DNA, the CDR3 is TGTGCCAGCAGTACCCGGGGAAATCAGCCCCAGCATTTT. Translated: CASSTRGNQPQHF.

This clonotype has a count of ten or more. V gene TRBV28 combines with J gene TRBJ2-4; D might be TRBD1 (5 bases). The CDR3 contains 16 residues. CDR1 is MDHEN, CDR2 SYDVKM, per germline. V was clipped by 6 bases and J by 1 base, with 16 bases between them. CDR3 DNA sequence: TGTGCCAGCAGCTCCCTTAGACAGCTGGCCAAAAACATTCAGTACTTC. Translated, it gives CASSSLRQLAKNIQYF.

On this clonotype: A much larger clone lies one base from this, so it may be a read error. The J gene is TRBJ2-7, the V gene TRBV6-1, with a possible D match to TRBD1 (5 bases). CDR1 and CDR2 from the germline V gene are MNHNS and SASEGT. The CDR3 is 14 residues long. CDR3 protein: CASRTGPRGYEQCF. CDR3 nucleotide sequence: TGTGCCAGCAGAACAGGACCCAGAGGCTACGAGCAGTGCTTC.

The table lists this clonotype with many counts. V usage is TRBV6-1 and J usage is TRBJ2-3; D not certain. V lost 1 base, J lost 0 bases, and 8 bases lay in between. This CDR3 has 15 amino acids. Germline V gene sequence: CDR1 MNHNS, CDR2 SASEGT. The CDR3 loop is CASSEVVESTDTQYF. CDR3 bases: TGTGCCAGCAGTGAAGTGGTGGAAAGCACAGATACGCAGTATTTT.

The V and J genes are TRBV5-4 and TRBJ2-3; no definite D call. The germline gives CDR1 SGHNT, CDR2 YYREEE (reference sequence). V gave up 2 bases and J gave up 0 bases, with 7 bases separating them. The CDR3 is 14 amino acids. The CDR3 loop reads CASSFRFSTDTQYF. In nucleotides, the CDR3 is TGTGCCAGCAGCTTCCGGTTTAGCACAGATACGCAGTATTTT.

This clonotype showed up many times. V is TRBV6-6 and J is TRBJ2-3; possibly TRBD2 for D (6 bases). The V and J ends lost 4 bases and 0 bases respectively, with 14 bases between them. The CDR3 is 16 residues long. Per the germline V gene, CDR1 is MNHNY and CDR2 is SVGAGI (reference sequence). CDR3 bases: TGTGCCAGCAGTTCCTACGCTAGCGCTAGCACAGATACGCAGTATTTT. Protein: CASSSYASASTDTQYF.

CDR3 sequence (DNA): TGCAGTGCTCCGGGGGGCCTAAGCAATCAGCCCCAGCATTTT. It yields the protein CSAPGGLSNQPQHF. The chain couples TRBV20-1 to TRBJ1-5; a possible D gene is TRBD1 (6 bases). V gave up 5 bases and J gave up 1 base, with 12 bases separating them. CDR3 length equals 14 residues. Germline V gene data show CDR1 as DFQATT and CDR2 as SNEGSKA (reference sequence).

This chain uses TRBV27 with TRBJ2-2; possibly TRBD1 or TRBD2 for D (5 bases each). V lost 3 bases and J lost 5, with 13 bases in between. From germline, CDR1 is MNHEY and CDR2 SMNVEV (reference sequence). CDR3 length equals 15 residues. CDR3 amino acids: CASSLGTPGTGELFF. The CDR3 DNA follows: TGTGCCAGCAGTTTGGGGACCCCCGGGACCGGGGAGCTGTTTTTT.

The chain has TRBV24-1 and TRBJ2-1; a weak D match, TRBD1 (6 bases). Between the trimmed V and J ends, which lost 3 bases and 5 bases, there was a span of 13 bases. The CDR3 extends over 15 amino acids. Germline-derived CDR1 and CDR2 are KGHDR and SFDVKD. The CDR3 here is CATSDPGTTNNEQFF. DNA of the CDR3: TGTGCCACCAGTGATCCCGGGACAACTAACAATGAGCAGTTCTTC.

Only a few counts were recorded for this clonotype. V usage is TRBV20-1 and J usage is TRBJ2-3; D remains unclear. Germline V gene lookup returns CDR1 DFQATT and CDR2 SNEGSKA (reference sequence). This CDR3 has 15 amino acids. V lost 5 bases and J lost 0, with 15 bases in between. The CDR3 coding sequence is TGCAGTGCTGCCCTGACCCGCCTAAGCACAGATACGCAGTATTTT. As protein: CSAALTRLSTDTQYF.

A single count supports this clonotype. A read error may account for a junction end that differs from germline. The J gene is TRBJ2-1, the V gene TRBV6-5; D is ambiguous. The V gene's germline CDR1 is MNHEY and CDR2 SVGAGI. This CDR3 spans 15 amino acids. The CDR3 sequence is CASGLISLAYNGQFF. Here the CDR3 DNA reads TGTGCCAGCGGTCTGATCTCCCTGGCCTACAATGGGCAGTTCTTC.

Details on this clonotype: A much larger clonotype is one base distant, so this may be a read error. The J gene is TRBJ1-1, the V gene TRBV20-1; D might be TRBD1 (6 bases). Looked up from germline, CDR1 is DFQATT and CDR2 is SNEGSKA (reference sequence). CDR3 size: 13 residues. The CDR3 reads CSARDRMNTEDFF. In DNA form, the CDR3 reads TGCAGTGCTAGGGACAGAATGAACACTGAAGATTTCTTT.

Of note for this clonotype: A much larger clone differs from this one at a single base, so this may be a read error. The chain uses TRBV25-1 and TRBJ1-1; TRBD1 matches 10 bases. This CDR3 has 15 residues. Germline CDR1 is MGHDK and CDR2 is SYGVNS. V dropped 5 bases and J dropped 1; count of bases not matched to a gene: 4. CDR3 nucleotides: TGTGCCAGCAGTAGACAGGGGGCCCGGAACACTGAAGCTTTCTTT. This gives the protein CASSRQGARNTEAFF.

This clonotype was recorded only once. The genes are TRBV29-1 and TRBJ2-5; 8 nucleotides line up with TRBD2. Germline trimming cut 6 bases from V and 1 base from J; bases unmatched to any gene: 13. The CDR3 consists of 16 residues. Germline CDR1 SQVTM, CDR2 ANQGSEA. The CDR3 is CSVKGPWREVQETQYF. Written as DNA, the CDR3 is TGCAGCGTCAAGGGGCCCTGGCGGGAGGTCCAAGAGACCCAGTACTTC.

Only a few counts were recorded for this clonotype. The chain has TRBV18 and TRBJ1-5, with unresolved D. Germline values: CDR1 KGHSH, CDR2 LQKENI. The CDR3 loop spans 13 amino acids. The V gene lost 6 bases and the J gene lost 1 base, with 7 bases spanning the gap. The CDR3 is CASSEWSNQPQHF. CDR3 nucleotide sequence: TGTGCCAGCTCCGAATGGAGCAATCAGCCCCAGCATTTT. The complete variable domain, with remaining parts taken from reference TRBV18 and TRBJ1-5, reads NAGVMQNPRHLVRRRGQEARLRCSPMKGHSHVYWYRQLPEEGLKFMVYLQKENIIDESGMPKERFSAEFPKEGPSILRIQQVVRGDSAAYFCASSEWSNQPQHFGDGTRLSIL.

The chain recombines TRBV28 with TRBJ1-2; 7 nucleotides line up with TRBD1. The CDR3 is 12 residues long. Germline assignment: CDR1 MDHEN and CDR2 SYDVKM. V lost 6 bases to trimming and J lost 8 bases; unmatched junction nucleotides: 6. The CDR3: CASRPDRDGYTF. As DNA, the CDR3 is TGTGCCAGCAGACCAGACAGGGACGGCTACACCTTC.

The chain joins TRBV7-2 to TRBJ1-2; D gene unclear. Germline V gene lookup returns CDR1 SGHTA and CDR2 FQGNSA. The V and J ends lost 2 bases and 7 bases respectively, with 5 bases between them. The length of the CDR3 is 11 residues. The CDR3 nucleotides are TGTGCCAGCAGCTTATTTGGTGGCTACACCTTC. Its translation is CASSLFGGYTF. Drawing the rest from reference TRBV7-2 and TRBJ1-2, the complete variable domain is GAGVSQSPSNKVTEKGKDVELRCDPISGHTALYWYRQSLGQGLEFLIYFQGNSAPDKSGLPSDRFSAERTGGSVSTLTIQRTQQEDSAVYLCASSLFGGYTFGSGTRLTVV.

The chain carries TRBV4-3 and TRBJ1-4; unclear D gene. CDR1 and CDR2 from the germline V gene are LGHNA and YSLEER. The CDR3 has 15 residues. V was clipped by 0 bases and J by 10 bases, with 15 bases between them. CDR3 DNA sequence: TGCGCCAGCAGCCAAGATAGATACCGCGAGGGAAAACTGTTTTTT. Its translation: CASSQDRYREGKLFF.